The T cell receptor (beta chain) described here comes from a study of blood T cell repertoires in COVID-19. Seattle patients were enrolled while actively infected and followed longitudinally. Trimming cost V 4 bases and J 0 bases; bases outside gene matches: 7. This CDR3 has 19 amino acids. Germline-derived CDR1 and CDR2 are SEHNR and FQNEAQ (reference sequence). Authors' data handling: How many nucleated cells were present was estimated from reference gene primer amplification. Sequenced by immunoSEQ multiplex PCR; TCRdb stores in-frame clones only, minus some. The V and J calls and the clone size are those of that table, but D and trimming were determined from the DNA. This table has 300,000 to 350,000 clones, approximately 90% appearing once.

This receptor was obtained from a woman aged 25 to 39 with COVID-19, enrolled during active disease. The gene calls are TRBV7-9 and TRBJ2-3, with 16 bases that match TRBD2. Sequencing input: peripheral blood. CDR3 bases: TGTGCCAGCAGCTCAGGGACTAGCGGGGGGGCTTTGAGCACAGATACGCAGTATTTT. Translated, it gives CASSSGTSGGALSTDTQYF.